The subject of this entry is one T cell receptor beta chain. Its antigen is as yet unknown. The data stem from a study of OX40 agonist ivuxolimab in advanced cancers. About the study: Among those treated, three patients had partial responses, one with hepatocellular carcinoma and two with cutaneous melanoma. Study-level results: There were, on average, more expanded clones in CD8+ T cells than in CD4+. Patients who responded partially at 0.1-3.0 mg/kg showed clonal expansion ranking among the lowest. Clonal expansion from baseline to week 6 occurred in both CD4+ and CD8+ T cells.

Method: immunoSEQ multiplex PCR; TCRdb's copy keeps in-frame clones and lacks some. The repertoire holds 45,000 to 55,000 clones, with around 84% as singletons. This TCR came from an adult with an advanced solid tumor such as melanoma, head and neck, liver or kidney cancer. The material was CD4+ or CD8+ T cells sorted from blood, obtained in a trial of the OX40 agonist ivuxolimab.

The CDR3, as DNA: TGTGCCAGCGAGTGGGGGCCGGGACAGGGAAACGAGCAGTACTTC. This encodes CASEWGPGQGNEQYF. The rearrangement links TRBV2 to TRBJ2-7; 9 positions agree with TRBD1. This CDR3 has 15 amino acids. The junction had 13 bases not matched to a gene; V was cut back by 8 bases and J by 5 bases. Germline V CDR1 and CDR2: SNHLY, FYNNEI.